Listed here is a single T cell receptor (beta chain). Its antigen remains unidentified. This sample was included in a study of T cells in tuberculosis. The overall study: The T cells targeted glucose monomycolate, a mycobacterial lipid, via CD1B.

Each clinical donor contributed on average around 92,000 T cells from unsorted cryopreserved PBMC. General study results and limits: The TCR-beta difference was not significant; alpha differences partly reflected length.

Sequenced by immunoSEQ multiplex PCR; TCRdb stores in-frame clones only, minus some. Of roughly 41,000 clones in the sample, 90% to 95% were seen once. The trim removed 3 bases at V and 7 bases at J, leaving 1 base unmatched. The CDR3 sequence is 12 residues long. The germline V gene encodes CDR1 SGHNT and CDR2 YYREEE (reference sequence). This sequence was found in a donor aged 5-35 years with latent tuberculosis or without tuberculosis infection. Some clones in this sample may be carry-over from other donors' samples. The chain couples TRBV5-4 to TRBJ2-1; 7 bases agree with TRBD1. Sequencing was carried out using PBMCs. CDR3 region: CASSSQGNEQFF. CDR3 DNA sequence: TGTGCCAGCAGCTCACAGGGGAATGAGCAGTTCTTC.